The subject of this entry is one T cell receptor beta chain. Template for every sorted-subset replicate PCR totaled around 210 ng DNA, roughly 30,000 T cell genomes. Sequenced by immunoSEQ multiplex PCR; TCRdb stores in-frame clones only, minus some. The data contain roughly 1.4 million clones, roughly 98.5% of them singletons. The data were obtained in a study of shared clonotypes between healthy human individuals. The CDR3 has 15 amino acids. Germline V lookup: CDR1 SGDLS, CDR2 YYNGEE. Trimming removed 0 bases at V and 7 bases at J, with 13 bases between. The sample was naive CD4+ T cells sorted from blood. As to subset: CD45RA+ positively selected. This receptor was taken from a man between 25 and 39 years old in good health. The chain employs TRBV9 and TRBJ2-2, with a possible D match to TRBD2 (6 bases). The CDR3 DNA reads TGTGCCAGCAGCGTAGCTTCCCTCGGGAGCGGGGAGCTGTTTTTT. As protein: CASSVASLGSGELFF. The full variable domain, with the rest looked up from reference TRBV9 and TRBJ2-2, is DSGVTQTPKHLITATGQRVTLRCSPRSGDLSVYWYQQSLDQGLQFLIQYYNGEERAKGNILERFSAQQFPDLHSELNLSSLELGDSALYFCASSVASLGSGELFFGEGSRLTVL.